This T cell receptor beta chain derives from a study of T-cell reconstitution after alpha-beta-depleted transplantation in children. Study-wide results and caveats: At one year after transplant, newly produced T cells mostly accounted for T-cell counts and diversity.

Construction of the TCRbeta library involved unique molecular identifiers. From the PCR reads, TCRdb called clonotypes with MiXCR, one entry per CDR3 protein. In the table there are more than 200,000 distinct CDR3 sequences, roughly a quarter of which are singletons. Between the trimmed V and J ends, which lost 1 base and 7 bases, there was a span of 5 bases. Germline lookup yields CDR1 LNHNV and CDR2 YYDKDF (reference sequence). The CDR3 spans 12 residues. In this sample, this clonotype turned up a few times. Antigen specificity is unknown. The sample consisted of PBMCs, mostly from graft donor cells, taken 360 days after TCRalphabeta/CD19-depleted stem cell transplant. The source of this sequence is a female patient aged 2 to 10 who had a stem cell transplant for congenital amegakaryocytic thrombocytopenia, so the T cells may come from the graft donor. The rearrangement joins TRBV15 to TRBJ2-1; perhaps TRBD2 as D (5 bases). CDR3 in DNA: TGTGCCACCAGCAGAGGAGGGAATGAGCAGTTCTTC. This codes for CATSRGGNEQFF.